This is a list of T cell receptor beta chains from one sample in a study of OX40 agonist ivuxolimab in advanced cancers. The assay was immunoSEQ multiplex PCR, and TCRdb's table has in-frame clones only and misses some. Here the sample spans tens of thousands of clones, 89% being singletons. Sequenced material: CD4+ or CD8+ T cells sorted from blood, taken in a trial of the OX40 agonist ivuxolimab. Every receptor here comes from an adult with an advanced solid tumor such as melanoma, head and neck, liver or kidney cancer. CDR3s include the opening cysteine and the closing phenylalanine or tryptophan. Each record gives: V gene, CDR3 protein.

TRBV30	CAWSPRGDHTDTQYF
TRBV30	CARTGTQNTEAFF
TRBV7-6	CASSLGPDRGVDTQYF
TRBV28	CASSNTSTGDSYEQYF
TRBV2	CASSPGQGLDYGYTF
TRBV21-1	CASSIPLDRGHRSNQPQHF
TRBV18	CASSPPGTGNQPQHF
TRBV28	CASSTSNLYYGYTF
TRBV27	CASSSLGNEQYF
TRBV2	CASSPGTGSSYEQYF
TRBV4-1	CASSQGLPARETQYF
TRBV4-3	CASSLGLSSYNEQFF
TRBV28	CASSPSSGAAKNIQYF
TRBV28	CASSPIDGTSEYNEQFF
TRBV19	CASSLGGEAFF
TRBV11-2	CASSLASGVLDEQYF
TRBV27	CASSRVGLAGDFQETQYF
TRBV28	CASSPLPGQSQETQYF
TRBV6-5	CASRGTGSYNEQFF
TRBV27	CASSPLRTSEQETQYF
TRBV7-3	CASSHPGTANEQFF
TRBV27	CASSFGGNGELFF
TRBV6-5	CASGIGNEQFF
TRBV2	CASSEWVLVYEQYF
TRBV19	CASTMQGGETQYF
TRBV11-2	CASSLVEASGPGNTEAFF
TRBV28	CASSLGGRNQPQHF
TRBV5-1	CASSQKAVNTGELFF
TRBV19	CASSLTSGRVYEQFF
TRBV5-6	CASSGAVRDRTDTQYF
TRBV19	CASSIGAVGQETQYF
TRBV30	CASEFSYNEQFF
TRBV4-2	CASSYGGDPRTSEQFF
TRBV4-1	CASSQGTGVYEQYF
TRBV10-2	CASSEGGNEQFF
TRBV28	CASSLATYGGVYEQYF
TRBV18	CASSPPAATNEKLFF
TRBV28	CASSYADEGHPGEAFF
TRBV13	CASSLARGVNTIYF
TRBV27	CASRETVREQFF
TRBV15	CATSRDRGHTGELFF
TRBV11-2	CASSSPYEQYF
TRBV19	CASSIAQDSYEQYF
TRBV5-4	CASSLNTEAFF
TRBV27	CASSLGTVSYNEQFF
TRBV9	CASSVAGGSNQPQHF
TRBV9	CASSVESVWTDTQYF
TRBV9	CASSVGTGYTDTQYF
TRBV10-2	CASSERYGPDEQYF
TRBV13	CASSPRPTQGEAFF
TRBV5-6	CASSPWDQPYYNEQFF
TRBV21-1	CASSIIQVLIFYEQYF
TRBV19	CASSATGGTYEQYF
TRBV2	CASSEGWFHQPQHF
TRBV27	CASRTLRGGEGSGYNEQFF